The entry below describes one T cell receptor beta chain. Study processing details: Using reference gene primer amplification, nucleated cell counts were estimated. Data came from immunoSEQ multiplex PCR; TCRdb stores just in-frame clones and leaves some out. V and J calls and clone size are given by that table; D and trimming were obtained from the DNA. The repertoire holds a few hundred thousand clones, around 89% seen once, with roughly 1.7% in the top ten. This specimen comes from a study of blood T cell repertoires in COVID-19. Study-wide context: The United States, Italy and Spain were the sources of the acute and convalescent COVID-19 samples. The analysed material was cDNA or gDNA that came from T cells, B-cell-depleted T cells, or PBMCs.

Sequenced material: peripheral blood. The receptor was derived from a man in his 70s with acute or convalescent COVID-19.

The CDR3 region has the DNA TGTGCCAGTTCGCAGGGGGCTACGAACACCGGGGAGCTGTTTTTT. Amino acids: CASSQGATNTGELFF. The chain carries TRBV19 and TRBJ2-2, with TRBD1 matching over 8 bases. This CDR3 region has 15 residues. Germline V gives CDR1 LNHDA, CDR2 SQIVND (reference sequence). After removal of 8 bases from V and 0 bases from J, the junction contained 5 bases not matched to a gene.